Shown below are 31 T cell receptor beta chains from a single sample sequenced in a study of blood T cell repertoires in COVID-19. Profiled with immunoSEQ multiplex PCR; TCRdb holds only in-frame clones, not every one. The data contain more than 60,000 clones, under 95% of them singletons. The sample taken for sequencing was peripheral blood. The origin of the receptors is a woman at least 80 years old with active or convalescent COVID-19.

This clone was observed a few times. The chain couples TRBV6-2 or TRBV6-3 to TRBJ1-2; TRBD1 aligns across 7 bases. With 6 bases clipped from V and 4 bases from J, the junction kept 11 bases outside the gene matches. Germline V gene lookup returns CDR1 MNHEY and CDR2 SVGEGT. This CDR3 contains 15 residues. The CDR3 DNA reads as TGTGCCAGCAGCTGGCGACAGGGCGACATCTATGGCTACACCTTC. It yields the protein CASSWRQGDIYGYTF.

The rearrangement uses TRBV19 and TRBJ1-2; D not resolved. The V gene lost 1 base and the J gene lost 4 bases, with 7 bases spanning the gap. CDR1 and CDR2 from the germline V gene are LNHDA and SQIVND (reference sequence). The CDR3 has 13 amino acids. CDR3 sequence reads: CASSIATSYGYTF. CDR3 bases: TGTGCCAGTAGTATAGCGACTTCCTATGGCTACACCTTC.

The gene calls are TRBV7-2 and TRBJ1-2, with 10 positions matching TRBD1. The germline V gene encodes CDR1 SGHTA and CDR2 FQGNSA. The CDR3 runs 16 residues. Germline trimming cut 1 base from V and 6 bases from J; bases unmatched to any gene: 8. CDR3 DNA sequence: TGTGCCAGCAGCTTAGTCGGGGGGGACAGGGGCCATGGCTACACCTTC. Its protein product is CASSLVGGDRGHGYTF.

The chain uses TRBV30 and TRBJ2-5, with 7 bases that match TRBD1. Trimming took 2 bases from V and 5 from J; bases not matched to a gene: 8. This CDR3 spans 14 amino acids. Germline loops: CDR1 GTSNPN, CDR2 SVGIG (reference sequence). The CDR3 reads CAWSRTGFLETQYF. CDR3 sequence (DNA): TGTGCCTGGAGTAGGACAGGCTTCTTGGAGACCCAGTACTTC.

The chain links TRBV29-1 to TRBJ2-2; 10 positions agree with TRBD1. This CDR3 comprises 15 residues. After removal of 2 bases from V and 4 bases from J, the junction contained 4 bases not matched to a gene. Per germline, CDR1 SQVTM and CDR2 ANQGSEA. The CDR3 loop is CSVEIWTGGTGELFF. CDR3 DNA sequence: TGCAGCGTTGAAATATGGACAGGGGGCACCGGGGAGCTGTTTTTT.

The chain couples TRBV19 to TRBJ1-1, with D possibly matching TRBD1 (5 bases). The germline gives CDR1 LNHDA, CDR2 SQIVND (reference sequence). The CDR3 has 12 residues. V was clipped by 3 bases and J by 7 bases, with 9 bases between them. This CDR3 is CASSIGGNEAFF. CDR3 bases: TGTGCCAGTAGTATCGGGGGGAATGAAGCTTTCTTT.

This chain connects TRBV7-9 to TRBJ2-1; 8 bases are shared with TRBD1. This CDR3 region has 15 residues. V dropped 5 bases and J dropped 5; count of bases not matched to a gene: 8. Germline CDR1 is SEHNR and CDR2 is FQNEAQ (reference sequence). CDR3 protein: CASSPGQGKNNEQFF. The CDR3 bases are TGTGCCAGCAGCCCAGGACAGGGAAAAAACAATGAGCAGTTCTTC.

The V call is TRBV27, the J call TRBJ1-6; D is uncertain. Trimming shortened V by 2 bases and J by 2 bases, and 13 bases separated the two germline ends. Germline V gene sequence: CDR1 MNHEY, CDR2 SMNVEV (reference sequence). This CDR3 has 17 amino acids. DNA for the CDR3: TGTGCCAGCAGTTTAGGCAGACTCCGCACCTATAATTCACCCCTCCACTTT. This encodes CASSLGRLRTYNSPLHF.

V gene TRBV6-5 combines with J gene TRBJ2-7; tentative D call: TRBD2 (7 bases). The ends were cut back, 8 bases at V and 9 bases at J, with 20 bases in the middle. Germline V gene data show CDR1 as MNHEY and CDR2 as SVGAGI. This CDR3 spans 13 amino acids. The CDR3 is CASLGGLRIWQYF. CDR3 sequence (DNA): TGTGCCAGCCTGGGGGGGCTGCGAATATGGCAGTACTTC.

This clone came up once. This chain connects TRBV9 to TRBJ2-3, with 15 bases aligning to TRBD2. The J segment lost 9 bases and the V segment lost 4 bases, leaving 6 bases of the junction unmatched. CDR1 SGDLS and CDR2 YYNGEE come from the germline V gene. CDR3 length: 15 residues. CDR3 amino acids: CASSPGTSGGRTQYF. The CDR3, as DNA: TGTGCCAGCAGCCCTGGGACTAGCGGGGGGAGAACGCAGTATTTT.

CDR3 region: CASSSTGKDEQYF. In DNA form, the CDR3 reads TGTGCCAGCAGCTCGACAGGGAAGGACGAGCAGTACTTC. The J gene is TRBJ2-7, the V gene TRBV7-3, with TRBD1 identical over 7 bases. The ends lost 4 bases at V and 5 bases at J; junction bases unmatched: 5. The CDR3 consists of 13 residues. Germline CDR1 reads SGHTA; CDR2 reads FQGTGA.

The rearrangement links TRBV6-4 to TRBJ2-2; D perhaps matches TRBD1 (6 bases). In germline, CDR1 is MRHNA, CDR2 SNTAGT. Trimming removed 3 bases from V and 4 bases from J, with 12 bases in between. The CDR3 extends over 15 amino acids. CDR3 coding DNA: TGTGCCAGCAGTGAACAGGGTCTCGTCACCGGGGAGCTGTTTTTT. Its protein is CASSEQGLVTGELFF.

The V gene is TRBV10-3, the J gene TRBJ1-6, with 7 bases matching TRBD1. V was pared by 6 bases and J by 5 bases, with 7 bases of the junction left unmatched. From germline, CDR1 is ENHRY and CDR2 SYGVKD. The CDR3 is 15 amino acids. The CDR3 loop is CAIRGDSLNNSPLHF. Here the CDR3 DNA reads TGTGCCATCAGGGGGGACAGCCTTAATAATTCACCCCTCCACTTT.

J is TRBJ1-4 and V is TRBV9; 9 bases are shared with TRBD1. This CDR3 contains 15 residues. Unmatched junction bases numbered 4, after V lost 4 bases and J lost 3 bases. Germline V CDR1 and CDR2: SGDLS, YYNGEE. This CDR3 reads CASSPQGAANEKLFF. The CDR3, as DNA: TGTGCCAGCAGCCCACAGGGGGCAGCTAATGAAAAACTGTTTTTT.

V and J are TRBV3-1 (or the pseudogene TRBV3-2) and TRBJ1-1; no clear D. Trimming stripped 4 bases from V and 1 base from J, with 7 bases between. The CDR3 covers 13 residues. CDR1 LGHDT and CDR2 YNNKEL come from the germline V gene (reference sequence). As DNA, the CDR3 is TGTGCCAGCAGCCCGGTCAAGAACACTGAAGCTTTCTTT. It specifies CASSPVKNTEAFF.

CDR3 in amino acids: CASSPRGGTYEQYF. The CDR3 DNA reads as TGTGCCAGCAGTCCCCGGGGAGGGACCTACGAGCAGTACTTC. The chain couples TRBV27 to TRBJ2-7; 7 nucleotides match TRBD2. The germline CDR1 and CDR2 sequences are MNHEY and SMNVEV (reference sequence). The CDR3 has 14 residues. The trim removed 5 bases at V and 2 bases at J, leaving 6 bases unmatched.

V is TRBV6-5 and J is TRBJ1-1; 8 bases match TRBD1. The junction had 1 base not matched to a gene; V was cut back by 0 bases and J by 1 base. CDR1 is MNHEY and CDR2 is SVGAGI in the germline V gene. CDR3 length: 15 amino acids. The CDR3 spells CASSYSTGANTEAFF. For the CDR3, the DNA is TGTGCCAGCAGTTACTCGACAGGGGCGAACACTGAAGCTTTCTTT.

This clone was picked up one time. The rearrangement uses TRBV5-4 and TRBJ2-3, with a tentative D call TRBD1 (8 bases). The CDR3 is made up of 15 amino acids. Deletions cut 3 bases from V and 1 base from J, with 12 bases between. Per the germline V gene, CDR1 is SGHNT and CDR2 is YYREEE (reference sequence). CDR3 coding DNA: TGTGCCAGCAGCTCGGGGGGACAGGGCACAGATACGCAGTATTTT. Protein: CASSSGGQGTDTQYF.

The rearrangement joins TRBV9 to TRBJ2-3; 15 bases match TRBD2. Germline CDR1 is SGDLS and CDR2 is YYNGEE. After removal of 4 bases from V and 1 base from J, the junction contained 4 bases not matched to a gene. This CDR3 has 17 amino acids. CDR3 loop: CASSPWTSGGGTDTQYF. DNA of the CDR3: TGTGCCAGCAGCCCGTGGACTAGCGGGGGGGGCACAGATACGCAGTATTTT.

This chain links TRBV6-6 with TRBJ1-2; D is possibly TRBD1 (5 bases). The CDR3 is 13 amino acids. Trimming pared 4 bases from V and 4 bases from J, leaving 10 bases between. The V gene's germline CDR1 is MNHNY and CDR2 SVGAGI (reference sequence). The CDR3 DNA is TGTGCCAGCAGTTCGACGGACACCTATGGCTACACCTTC. Translated, it gives CASSSTDTYGYTF.

The CDR3 DNA sequence: TGTGCCAGCAGCCAAGTCTCGGGACAAATCTCCTACGAGCAGTACTTC. Its protein product is CASSQVSGQISYEQYF. V and J are TRBV4-2 and TRBJ2-7; perhaps TRBD1 as D (6 bases). Germline V lookup: CDR1 LGHNA, CDR2 YNFKEQ. The germline V and J ends were trimmed by 1 base and 0 bases, with 13 bases remaining between them. The CDR3 contains 16 residues.

V gene TRBV9 combines with J gene TRBJ1-4, with D possibly being TRBD1 (5 bases). Germline CDR1 and CDR2: SGDLS and YYNGEE. This CDR3 comprises 16 residues. V lost 4 bases to trimming and J lost 0 bases, with 13 bases between them. As DNA, the CDR3 is TGTGCCAGCAGCCCCCGGACAAGAGCAACTAATGAAAAACTGTTTTTT. Amino acids: CASSPRTRATNEKLFF.

The CDR3 region has the DNA TGTGCCAGCAGCCCTTCACGGACAGGGAGCTGGGAGCAGTACTTC. Translating gives CASSPSRTGSWEQYF. The V gene is TRBV7-9, the J gene TRBJ2-7; 8 nucleotides align to TRBD1. V shed 5 bases and J 7 bases; nucleotides not matched to a gene: 13. Germline CDR1 and CDR2: SEHNR and FQNEAQ (reference sequence). This CDR3 is built from 15 residues.

The chain combines TRBV28 with TRBJ1-2, with 8 bases that match TRBD1. After removal of 8 bases from V and 4 bases from J, the junction contained 6 bases not matched to a gene. CDR1 and CDR2 from the germline V gene are MDHEN and SYDVKM. This CDR3 is built from 13 residues. Here the CDR3 reads CASSLTGAYGYTF. In nucleotides, the CDR3 is TGTGCCAGCTCTTTGACAGGGGCCTATGGCTACACCTTC.

This clone occurred a few times. The DNA for the CDR3 is TGTGCCAGCAGCCCCGGAGGGGTACCGGGCAATCAGCCCCAGCATTTT. Translation: CASSPGGVPGNQPQHF. The chain is built from TRBV9 and TRBJ1-5, with D perhaps matching TRBD1 (5 bases). Germline CDR1 reads SGDLS; CDR2 reads YYNGEE. The CDR3 extends over 16 amino acids. The V end lost 4 bases, the J end lost 2 bases, and 16 bases lay between the germline ends.

This clone appeared a single time. The chain carries TRBV6-5 and TRBJ2-3; possibly TRBD1 for D (6 bases). The CDR3 runs to 15 residues. V was trimmed by 3 bases and J by 1 base, leaving 11 bases between them. The germline V gene encodes CDR1 MNHEY and CDR2 SVGAGI. CDR3 in DNA: TGTGCCAGCAGTTATAGGGGGATTCGCACAGATACGCAGTATTTT. Translating it yields CASSYRGIRTDTQYF.

V gene TRBV6-5 combines with J gene TRBJ2-7; the match to TRBD1 covers 7 bases. V trimming: 6 bases; J trimming: 6 bases; junction bases outside the gene matches: 8. Germline V gene sequence: CDR1 MNHEY, CDR2 SVGAGI. This CDR3 comprises 13 residues. The CDR3 spells CASRSTGIGEQYF. The CDR3 DNA reads TGTGCCAGCAGGTCGACAGGGATCGGCGAGCAGTACTTC.

The chain couples TRBV10-3 to TRBJ1-2, with 9 nucleotides matching TRBD1. The J segment lost 7 bases and the V segment lost 4 bases, leaving 10 bases of the junction unmatched. The germline V gene encodes CDR1 ENHRY and CDR2 SYGVKD. The CDR3 is made up of 15 amino acids. CDR3 in amino acids: CAISGDRAALGGYTF. The CDR3, as DNA: TGTGCCATCAGTGGGGACAGGGCCGCTTTAGGTGGCTACACCTTC.

The J gene is TRBJ2-1, the V gene TRBV9; TRBD2 agrees at 12 bases. V lost 2 bases, J lost 10 bases, and 7 bases stayed unmatched. The CDR3 is made up of 15 amino acids. Germline V gene sequence: CDR1 SGDLS, CDR2 YYNGEE. The CDR3: CASSVSSGGAREQFF. In nucleotides, the CDR3 is TGTGCCAGCAGCGTCTCTAGCGGGGGGGCCCGGGAGCAGTTCTTC.

This clone has more than one count but fewer than ten. V usage is TRBV5-1 and J usage is TRBJ2-7; 7 nucleotides match TRBD1. The V segment lost 7 bases and the J segment 0 bases; nucleotides outside the gene matches: 1. The CDR3 is 12 amino acids. Looked up from germline, CDR1 is SGHRS and CDR2 is YFSETQ. The CDR3 reads CASGDSSYEQYF. The CDR3 DNA follows: TGCGCCAGCGGGGACAGCTCCTACGAGCAGTACTTC.

This clone was counted a single time. The chain combines TRBV7-9 with TRBJ2-2, with D possibly TRBD1 on 6 matching bases. The CDR3 is 14 amino acids. Trimming took 0 bases from V and 6 from J, leaving 8 bases between them. Germline values: CDR1 SEHNR, CDR2 FQNEAQ (reference sequence). The CDR3 sequence: CASSLAWGPGELFF. The CDR3 DNA follows: TGTGCCAGCAGCTTAGCGTGGGGGCCCGGGGAGCTGTTTTTT.